This T cell receptor beta chain was recorded in a study of blood T cell repertoires in COVID-19. In the original processing: Nucleated cell number was recorded as an estimate derived from reference gene primer amplification. Assay used: immunoSEQ multiplex PCR; TCRdb lists only in-frame clones, some missing. Clone size and the V and J calls come from that table; the DNA yielded D and trimming. The table includes 300,000 to 350,000 clones, roughly 90% detected once. The CDR3 is made up of 15 amino acids. The germline V gene encodes CDR1 SGHAT and CDR2 FQNNGV. With 1 base clipped from V and 3 bases from J, the junction kept 6 bases outside the gene matches.

Sequenced material: peripheral blood. The receptor's source is a woman in her 30s with COVID-19, enrolled during active disease. The V and J genes are TRBV11-2 and TRBJ2-7, with TRBD1 matching over 7 bases. For the CDR3, the DNA is TGTGCCAGCAGCTTAGGGCCAGGGGGTGGCTACGAGCAGTACTTC. Translating gives CASSLGPGGGYEQYF.